This T cell receptor (beta chain) was sequenced during a study of cytomegalovirus exposure and HLA in healthy donors. Notes on the study in general: Reportedly, cytomegalovirus status was diagnosed with high sensitivity and specificity.

Vbeta (60) and Jbeta (13) primers were used in the PCR. The protocol was immunoSEQ multiplex PCR, while the TCRdb copy is restricted to in-frame clones and leaves out a portion. Of more than 95,000 clones detected, around 85% appear once; the ten largest clones hold roughly 6.9%. Only one count was recorded for this clone. Its target is not known. While unrecorded immune exposures were likely, the donors were nominally healthy when sampled. Per germline, CDR1 SGHRS and CDR2 YFSETQ. The CDR3 length is 13 residues. The ends lost 5 bases at V and 5 bases at J; junction bases unmatched: 4. The gene calls are TRBV5-1 and TRBJ1-1; 9 bases line up with TRBD1. Material for sequencing was PBMCs. The clonotype was recovered from a man aged 30 to 45 in good health and CMV-seropositive. The CDR3 DNA is TGCGCCAGCAGTTCGACAGGGGGGACTGAAGCTTTCTTT. This codes for CASSSTGGTEAFF. Full variable domain (outside the CDR3, taken from reference TRBV5-1 and TRBJ1-1): KAGVTQTPRYLIKTRGQQVTLSCSPISGHRSVSWYQQTPGQGLQFLFEYFSETQRNKGNFPGRFSGRQFSNSRSEMNVSTLELGDSALYLCASSSTGGTEAFFGQGTRLTVV.